This T cell receptor beta chain is from a study of OX40 agonist ivuxolimab in advanced cancers. V was clipped by 6 bases and J by 1 base, with 21 bases between them. The CDR3 length is 18 residues. Germline assignment: CDR1 LGHNT and CDR2 FRNRAP. Only in-frame clones appear in the TCRdb table, and some are missing; sequencing was by immunoSEQ multiplex PCR. The table has tens of thousands of clones, roughly 88% seen once. The J gene is TRBJ2-2, the V gene TRBV12-5; perhaps TRBD2 as D (6 bases). This specimen was CD4+ or CD8+ T cells sorted from blood, taken in a trial of the OX40 agonist ivuxolimab. This TCR derives from an adult with an advanced solid tumor such as melanoma, head and neck, liver or kidney cancer. The CDR3 nucleotides are TGTGCTAGTGGCCCCCCAGAGGCCGGAGGGCGGAACACCGGGGAGCTGTTTTTT. Translating gives CASGPPEAGGRNTGELFF.